This T cell receptor beta chain was sequenced for a study of blood T cell repertoires in COVID-19. Overall study: The samples span acute and convalescent COVID-19 from the United States, Italy and Spain. The cDNA or gDNA used as material had been derived from T cells, B-cell-depleted T cells, or PBMCs.

As handled by the study authors: Estimation of nucleated cell counts was performed using reference gene primer amplification. This table comes from immunoSEQ multiplex PCR, and its TCRdb copy is limited to in-frame clones, with some not included. The D gene and trimming were derived from the DNA, and the V and J assignments and clone size from that table. The sample gives approximately 36,000 clones, 81% of which show up once; about 42% is in the top ten. This CDR3 is built from 15 residues. The germline V gene has CDR1 KGHSH and CDR2 LQKENI. Trimming pared 6 bases from V and 2 bases from J, leaving 16 bases between. The table lists this clone with a few counts.

The sequence was obtained from a human donor in a cohort sampled during active or convalescent COVID-19. The donor label of this sample is uncertain. The genes are TRBV18 and TRBJ1-1; D perhaps matches TRBD1 (6 bases). Material: peripheral blood. CDR3 residues: CASSQQSGHNTEAFF. CDR3 in DNA: TGTGCCAGCTCTCAACAGTCGGGACACAACACTGAAGCTTTCTTT.